The T cell receptor beta chain described here comes from a study of blood T cell repertoires in COVID-19. Study context: The analysed material was cDNA or gDNA that came from T cells, B-cell-depleted T cells, or PBMCs.

Sequencing was performed with immunoSEQ multiplex PCR; in TCRdb, only in-frame clones are kept and a portion is missing. The sample includes approximately 230,000 clones, about 90% seen only once; the top ten take around 3.3%. Germline CDR1 is LNHDA and CDR2 is SQIVND (reference sequence). The CDR3 is 12 residues long. V dropped 3 bases and J dropped 6 bases, with 9 bases sitting between them. The material sequenced was peripheral blood. The chain carries TRBV19 and TRBJ2-7; the D gene is possibly TRBD1 (6 bases). The sequence was obtained from a man younger than 35 with active or convalescent COVID-19. The CDR3 sequence is CASSITGSEQYF. Here the CDR3 DNA reads TGTGCCAGTAGTATCACAGGGTCCGAGCAGTACTTC.